This record looks at one T cell receptor (beta chain) sequence and its context. The V gene's germline CDR1 is MNHEY and CDR2 SVGAGI. The length of the CDR3 is 14 residues. V lost 2 bases to trimming and J lost 8 bases, with 15 bases between them. The entry originates in a study of cytomegalovirus exposure and HLA in healthy donors. The overall study: Of all 400 or so donors who were genotyped, roughly 81% belonged to the Caucasian-associated ancestry cluster.

The PCR ran on 60 Vbeta and 13 Jbeta primers. Sequenced by immunoSEQ multiplex PCR; TCRdb stores in-frame clones only, minus some. Here the sample spans roughly 100,000 clones, roughly four fifths being singletons. This clonotype was sampled from a man aged 60 to 75 in good health and CMV-seronegative. The material sequenced was PBMCs. The chain uses TRBV6-5 and TRBJ1-2, with D tentatively TRBD1 (6 bases). CDR3 sequence (DNA): TGTGCCAGCAGTTACCAAAGCAGTGGGGGCGGCTACACCTTC. Its translation: CASSYQSSGGGYTF.